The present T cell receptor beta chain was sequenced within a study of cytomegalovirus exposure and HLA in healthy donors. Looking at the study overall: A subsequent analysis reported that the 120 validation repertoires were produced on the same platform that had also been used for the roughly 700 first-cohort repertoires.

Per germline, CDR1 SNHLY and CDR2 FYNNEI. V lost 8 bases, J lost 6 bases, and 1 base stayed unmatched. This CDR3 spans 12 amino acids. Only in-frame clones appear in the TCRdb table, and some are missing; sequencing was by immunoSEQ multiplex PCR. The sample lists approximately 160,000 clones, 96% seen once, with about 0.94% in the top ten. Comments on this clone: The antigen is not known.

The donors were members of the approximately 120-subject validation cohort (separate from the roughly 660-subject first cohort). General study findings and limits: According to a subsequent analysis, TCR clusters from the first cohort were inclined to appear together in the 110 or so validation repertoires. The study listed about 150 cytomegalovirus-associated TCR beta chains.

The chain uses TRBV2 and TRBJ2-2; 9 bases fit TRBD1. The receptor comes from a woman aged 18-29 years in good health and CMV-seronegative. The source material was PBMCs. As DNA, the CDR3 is TGTGCCAGCGGGACAGGGTCCGGGGAGCTGTTTTTT. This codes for CASGTGSGELFF.